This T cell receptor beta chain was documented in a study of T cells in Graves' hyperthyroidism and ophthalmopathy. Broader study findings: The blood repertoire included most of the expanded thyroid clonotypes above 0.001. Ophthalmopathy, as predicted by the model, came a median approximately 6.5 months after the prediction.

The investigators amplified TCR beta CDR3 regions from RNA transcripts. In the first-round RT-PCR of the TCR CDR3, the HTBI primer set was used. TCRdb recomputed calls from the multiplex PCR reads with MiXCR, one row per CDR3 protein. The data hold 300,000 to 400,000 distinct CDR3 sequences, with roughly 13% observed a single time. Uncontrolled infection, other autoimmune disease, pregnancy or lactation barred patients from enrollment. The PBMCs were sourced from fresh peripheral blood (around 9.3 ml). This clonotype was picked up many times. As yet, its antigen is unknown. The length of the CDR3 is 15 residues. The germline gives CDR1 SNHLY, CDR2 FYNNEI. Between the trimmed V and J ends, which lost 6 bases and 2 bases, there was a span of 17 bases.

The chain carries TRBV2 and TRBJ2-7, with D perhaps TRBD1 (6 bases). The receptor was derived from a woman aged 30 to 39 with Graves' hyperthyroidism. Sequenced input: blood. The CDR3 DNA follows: TGTGCCAGCAGACTAACCGGGACAAGGACCTACGAGCAGTACTTC. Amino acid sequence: CASRLTGTRTYEQYF.